One and the same sample provided the 30 T cell receptor beta chains below, sequenced in a study of patients and donors after allogeneic stem cell transplantation. TCRdb independently ran MiXCR on the RT-PCR reads; one entry per CDR3 protein. The data hold roughly 940,000 distinct CDR3 sequences, with about a sixth observed a single time. The sequencing sample was made of blood, either unsorted or a sorted T cell fraction (not recorded which). These receptors all stem from a human donor who was either an allogeneic HSCT recipient or a stem cell or donor lymphocyte infusion donor (not recorded which). It is not recorded whose cells these are; they may come from a transplant donor.

This clonotype has only a few counts. V usage is TRBV11-2 and J usage is TRBJ2-1; no firm D call. CDR3 size: 13 residues. Looked up from germline, CDR1 is SGHAT and CDR2 is FQNNGV. V gave up 5 bases and J gave up 3 bases, with 8 bases separating them. The CDR3 reads CASSLRRYNEQFF. The DNA for the CDR3 is TGTGCCAGCAGCCTGAGACGCTACAATGAGCAGTTCTTC.

The chain has TRBV5-1 and TRBJ2-7; possibly TRBD2 for D (5 bases). Germline V gene data show CDR1 as SGHRS and CDR2 as YFSETQ. The CDR3 consists of 12 residues. Trimming took 2 bases from V and 5 from J, leaving 8 bases between them. CDR3 sequence (DNA): TGCGCCAGCAGCTTAGGGAGCAACGAGCAGTACTTC. Its translation: CASSLGSNEQYF.

The rearrangement links TRBV6-5 to TRBJ1-5; D may be TRBD1 (5 bases). Trimming pared 4 bases from V and 3 bases from J, leaving 13 bases between. The CDR3 consists of 15 residues. The germline CDR1 and CDR2 sequences are MNHEY and SVGAGI. CDR3 DNA: TGTGCCAGCAGTTCACCGGGACTGACCAATCAGCCCCAGCATTTT. Protein product: CASSSPGLTNQPQHF.

This clonotype turned up a few times. The chain employs TRBV12-3 or TRBV12-4 and TRBJ2-7; the D is unclear. CDR3 length: 13 amino acids. Trimming removed 1 base from V and 6 bases from J, with 10 bases in between. The chain's CDR3 is CASSLVRGSEQYF. CDR3 sequence (DNA): TGTGCCAGCAGTTTAGTACGTGGATCCGAGCAGTACTTC.

This clonotype showed up many times. V gene TRBV25-1 combines with J gene TRBJ2-7; unclear D gene. From germline, CDR1 is MGHDK and CDR2 SYGVNS. This CDR3 region has 12 residues. Trimming left V 3 bases short and J 3 bases short, with 6 bases between. CDR3 nucleotide sequence: TGTGCCAGCAGTGACAGTGTCTACGAGCAGTACTTC. It encodes CASSDSVYEQYF.

The table lists this clonotype with many counts. The chain couples TRBV12-3 or TRBV12-4 to TRBJ2-1; D is undetermined. V lost 3 bases and J 10 bases, leaving 7 bases between the germline ends. The CDR3 spans 11 residues. The DNA for the CDR3 is TGTGCCAGCAGTTTGCGACGGGAGCAGTTCTTC. Translation: CASSLRREQFF.

The rearrangement links TRBV29-1 to TRBJ1-1; tentatively, D is TRBD1 (6 bases). The ends were cut back, 6 bases at V and 5 bases at J, with 25 bases in the middle. Per the germline V gene, CDR1 is SQVTM and CDR2 is ANQGSEA. The CDR3 contains 16 residues. CDR3 residues: CSVETAGAGRGTEAFF. CDR3 coding DNA: TGCAGCGTAGAAACAGCCGGGGCGGGGAGGGGGACTGAAGCTTTCTTT.

The chain carries TRBV5-1 and TRBJ2-2, with D unclear. V was trimmed by 4 bases and J by 6 bases, leaving 13 bases between them. CDR3 length: 14 residues. Germline values: CDR1 SGHRS, CDR2 YFSETQ. In DNA, the CDR3 is TGCGCCAGCAGCCTAGTACAAAGCGCCGGGGAGCTGTTTTTT. Protein sequence: CASSLVQSAGELFF.

This clonotype was recorded a few times. The V and J genes are TRBV11-1 and TRBJ2-1; 9 bases match TRBD2. The V segment lost 2 bases and the J segment 0 bases; nucleotides outside the gene matches: 8. The CDR3 spans 18 residues. Germline V CDR1 and CDR2: SGHAT, FQDESV (reference sequence). In nucleotides, the CDR3 is TGTGCCAGCAGCTTAAGAGAAGAAGCGGGGGGCTCCTACAATGAGCAGTTCTTC. Amino acid sequence: CASSLREEAGGSYNEQFF.

There are a few counts of this clonotype. This rearrangement joins TRBV12-3 or TRBV12-4 to TRBJ1-1; 8 nucleotides agree with TRBD1. CDR3 length: 14 amino acids. Trimming took 1 base from V and 3 from J; bases not matched to a gene: 1. CDR3 DNA sequence: TGTGCCAGCAGTTTAGGGGGACAGGACACTGAAGCTTTCTTT. This sequence encodes CASSLGGQDTEAFF.

The chain uses TRBV12-3 or TRBV12-4 and TRBJ2-7; a weak D match, TRBD2 (6 bases). The CDR3 is made up of 17 amino acids. V dropped 6 bases and J dropped 4 bases, with 25 bases sitting between them. In nucleotides, the CDR3 is TGTGCCAGCAGCCCCTACCGACGGGGGACGGGGCCGTACGAGCAGTACTTC. This translates into CASSPYRRGTGPYEQYF.

The chain links TRBV6-5 to TRBJ1-1; TRBD1 is a possible D gene (6 bases). V was trimmed by 0 bases and J by 6 bases, leaving 14 bases between them. Germline V lookup: CDR1 MNHEY, CDR2 SVGAGI. The CDR3 is made up of 15 amino acids. The CDR3 loop is CASSYSYREGAEAFF. The CDR3 DNA reads as TGTGCCAGCAGTTACTCGTACAGGGAGGGGGCTGAAGCTTTCTTT.

This clonotype was observed a handful of times. This chain joins TRBV27 and TRBJ2-5; 7 nucleotides align to TRBD1. In germline, CDR1 is MNHEY, CDR2 SMNVEV (reference sequence). The ends lost 2 bases at V and 2 bases at J; junction bases unmatched: 5. The length of the CDR3 is 15 residues. The CDR3 spells CASSLVGQTQETQYF. Written as DNA, the CDR3 is TGTGCCAGCAGTTTAGTGGGACAGACTCAAGAGACCCAGTACTTC.

The chain links TRBV6-2 or TRBV6-3 to TRBJ2-1; 8 positions match TRBD2. This CDR3 spans 13 amino acids. The V gene end was trimmed by 6 bases and the J gene end by 6 bases; junction bases not matched to a gene: 4. The germline CDR1 and CDR2 sequences are MNHEY and SVGEGT. The CDR3 region is CASSGLAFNEQFF. The CDR3 nucleotides read TGTGCCAGCAGCGGACTAGCTTTCAATGAGCAGTTCTTC.

The chain employs TRBV10-3 and TRBJ1-5; 9 nucleotides match TRBD1. V shed 5 bases and J 4 bases; nucleotides not matched to a gene: 6. The CDR3 consists of 15 residues. The germline CDR1 and CDR2 sequences are ENHRY and SYGVKD. CDR3 residues: CAISTTGTGNQPQHF. The CDR3 DNA is TGTGCCATCAGTACTACCGGGACAGGGAATCAGCCCCAGCATTTT.

J is TRBJ2-2 and V is TRBV29-1; the D gene is possibly TRBD2 (6 bases). The CDR3 runs to 16 residues. Germline V gene data show CDR1 as SQVTM and CDR2 as ANQGSEA. Trimming took 0 bases from V and 0 from J, leaving 11 bases between them. CDR3 sequence reads: CSVEDPGLTNTGELFF. CDR3 nucleotide sequence: TGCAGCGTTGAAGATCCGGGACTGACGAACACCGGGGAGCTGTTTTTT.

There are a few counts of this clonotype. CDR3 sequence: CASSQVRGKNTEAFF. In DNA, the CDR3 is TGCGCCAGCAGCCAAGTAAGAGGGAAGAACACTGAAGCTTTCTTT. This chain connects TRBV4-1 to TRBJ1-1; D is undetermined. The V end lost 1 base, the J end lost 1 base, and 10 bases lay between the germline ends. The CDR3 totals 15 residues. Germline-derived CDR1 and CDR2 are MGHRA and YSYEKL.

The V call is TRBV20-1, the J call TRBJ2-3, with TRBD2 matching 11 bases. Germline CDR1 and CDR2: DFQATT and SNEGSKA (reference sequence). The CDR3 has 16 amino acids. J lost 4 bases, V lost 0 bases, and 6 bases had no gene match. CDR3 loop: CSARDLAGGHPDTQYF. The CDR3 DNA sequence: TGCAGTGCTAGAGATCTAGCGGGGGGCCACCCAGATACGCAGTATTTT.

This clonotype appeared a few times. V and J are TRBV12-3 or TRBV12-4 and TRBJ2-2; 7 bases are a match to TRBD1. This CDR3 is 18 amino acids long. The V gene end was trimmed by 6 bases and the J gene end by 0 bases; junction bases not matched to a gene: 13. The CDR3 is CASSPNPGTETNTGELFF. In DNA, the CDR3 is TGTGCCAGCAGCCCAAATCCCGGGACAGAAACGAACACCGGGGAGCTGTTTTTT.

The chain links TRBV19 to TRBJ1-5; TRBD1 aligns across 8 bases. The CDR3 is made up of 13 amino acids. Germline CDR1 LNHDA, CDR2 SQIVND (reference sequence). Unmatched junction bases numbered 1, after V lost 4 bases and J lost 5 bases. Written as DNA, the CDR3 is TGTGCCAGTAGTACACAGGGGGATCAGCCCCAGCATTTT. Translation: CASSTQGDQPQHF.

At least ten counts were recorded for this clonotype. The chain has TRBV20-1 and TRBJ2-1; D perhaps matches TRBD1 (5 bases). Germline V gene sequence: CDR1 DFQATT, CDR2 SNEGSKA (reference sequence). Trimming pared 6 bases from V and 6 bases from J, leaving 12 bases between. This CDR3 is built from 12 residues. CDR3 loop: CSALGAVNEQFF. The DNA of the CDR3 is TGCAGTGCCCTTGGGGCAGTCAATGAGCAGTTCTTC.

The chain employs TRBV30 and TRBJ2-7; D may be TRBD1 (5 bases). The germline gives CDR1 GTSNPN, CDR2 SVGIG (reference sequence). With 1 base removed from V and 3 bases from J, the gap between germline ends came to 7 bases. CDR3 length: 12 amino acids. The CDR3 nucleotides read TGTGCCTGGAGTGGGGGCCGCTACGAGCAGTACTTC. It yields the protein CAWSGGRYEQYF. The whole variable domain, remainder taken from reference TRBV30 and TRBJ2-7, is SQTIHQWPATLVQPVGSPLSLECTVEGTSNPNLYWYRQAAGRGLQLLFYSVGIGQISSEVPQNLSASRPQDRQFILSSKKLLLSDSGFYLCAWSGGRYEQYFGPGTRLTVT.

The gene calls are TRBV3-1 and TRBJ2-1; 13 bases line up with TRBD2. Per germline, CDR1 LGHDT and CDR2 YNNKEL (reference sequence). J lost 2 bases, V lost 1 base, and 5 bases had no gene match. The CDR3 is 18 amino acids. As DNA, the CDR3 is TGTGCCAGCAGCCAAGGGGTACTAGCGGGAGGGACCTACAATGAGCAGTTCTTC. This gives the protein CASSQGVLAGGTYNEQFF.

This clonotype was seen many times. V gene TRBV7-6 combines with J gene TRBJ2-7; D is ambiguous. The CDR3 is 15 amino acids. Germline CDR1 reads SGHVS; CDR2 reads FNYEAQ. V lost 4 bases to trimming and J lost 7 bases, with 20 bases between them. CDR3 sequence reads: CASSSEDLDGEEQYF. The CDR3 region has the DNA TGTGCCAGCAGCTCCGAAGATCTGGACGGTGAAGAGCAGTACTTC.

This clonotype was seen more than once but under ten times. The chain carries TRBV5-6 and TRBJ1-1; D gene ambiguous. The CDR3 has 15 residues. The germline V gene has CDR1 SGHDT and CDR2 YYEEEE. Trimming took 0 bases from V and 3 from J, leaving 12 bases between them. This CDR3 is CASSLGGRAYTEAFF. CDR3 DNA: TGTGCCAGCAGCTTGGGAGGACGGGCCTACACTGAAGCTTTCTTT. Full variable domain (missing parts from reference TRBV5-6 and TRBJ1-1): DAGVTQSPTHLIKTRGQQVTLRCSPKSGHDTVSWYQQALGQGPQFIFQYYEEEERQRGNFPDRFSGHQFPNYSSELNVNALLLGDSALYLCASSLGGRAYTEAFFGQGTRLTVV.

In this sample, this clonotype turned up a few times. The chain combines TRBV7-9 with TRBJ2-6, with a possible D match to TRBD2 (6 bases). V was shortened by 5 bases and J by 0 bases, with 14 bases between the two germline ends. Germline-derived CDR1 and CDR2 are SEHNR and FQNEAQ (reference sequence). The CDR3 is 17 amino acids. CDR3 nucleotides: TGTGCCAGCAGCCCGGGACTTAAATTCTCTGGGGCCAACGTCCTGACTTTC. Its translation is CASSPGLKFSGANVLTF.

The sample holds a few counts of this clonotype. The J gene is TRBJ2-7, the V gene TRBV12-3 or TRBV12-4, with a weak D call TRBD1 (6 bases). V was trimmed by 3 bases and J by 1 base, leaving 10 bases between them. The CDR3 covers 14 residues. The CDR3 loop is CASSFGTNSYEQYF. CDR3 DNA: TGTGCCAGCAGTTTCGGGACAAATTCCTACGAGCAGTACTTC.

This clonotype was observed a handful of times. The chain employs TRBV12-3 or TRBV12-4 and TRBJ2-2; D is possibly TRBD2 (7 bases). Trimming left V 6 bases short and J 3 bases short, with 23 bases between. The CDR3 spans 18 residues. CDR3 in amino acids: CASSPWAGARRDTGELFF. The CDR3 DNA sequence: TGTGCCAGCAGCCCGTGGGCGGGGGCCCGACGGGACACCGGGGAGCTGTTTTTT.

This clonotype was recorded a few times. The rearrangement links TRBV10-3 to TRBJ2-1; 8 nucleotides line up with TRBD2. Germline loops: CDR1 ENHRY, CDR2 SYGVKD. V shed 3 bases and J 10 bases; nucleotides not matched to a gene: 2. CDR3 length: 12 amino acids. CDR3 sequence (DNA): TGTGCCATCAGTGAACTAGCGGACGAGCAGTTCTTC. Translated: CAISELADEQFF.

The V and J genes are TRBV12-5 and TRBJ2-1, with TRBD2 as a possible D gene (5 bases). V was trimmed by 3 bases and J by 9 bases, leaving 6 bases between them. This CDR3 is 11 amino acids long. CDR1 LGHNT and CDR2 FRNRAP come from the germline V gene. The CDR3 nucleotides are TGTGCTAGTGGTTTTAGCGCTGAGCAGTTCTTC. Amino acid sequence: CASGFSAEQFF.